The clone carrying this T cell receptor beta chain was seen at least ten times. The antigen remains unidentified. This sample is part of a study of T cell repertoires in cytomegalovirus infection. General study results and limits: HLA-C-restricted CMV-specific TCR beta clonotypes prevailed in the ex vivo response.

TCRdb reanalysed the reads using MiXCR and keeps one entry per CDR3 protein. This repertoire shows about 260,000 distinct CDR3 sequences, roughly an eighth found once; its top ten account for about 10%. The CDR3 is 14 amino acids. Germline V lookup: CDR1 ENHRY, CDR2 SYGVKD. The V gene lost 6 bases and the J gene lost 2 bases, with 14 bases spanning the gap. The TCR sequence derives from a human donor in good health (CMV status not recorded). Some clones in this sample may be carry-over from other donors' samples. Sample: PBMCs. V is TRBV10-3 and J is TRBJ2-7; D is possibly TRBD1 or TRBD2 (5 bases each). The CDR3 coding sequence is TGTGCCATCAGCCAACCGGGACCTCCCTACGAGCAGTACTTC. It is translated as CAISQPGPPYEQYF.